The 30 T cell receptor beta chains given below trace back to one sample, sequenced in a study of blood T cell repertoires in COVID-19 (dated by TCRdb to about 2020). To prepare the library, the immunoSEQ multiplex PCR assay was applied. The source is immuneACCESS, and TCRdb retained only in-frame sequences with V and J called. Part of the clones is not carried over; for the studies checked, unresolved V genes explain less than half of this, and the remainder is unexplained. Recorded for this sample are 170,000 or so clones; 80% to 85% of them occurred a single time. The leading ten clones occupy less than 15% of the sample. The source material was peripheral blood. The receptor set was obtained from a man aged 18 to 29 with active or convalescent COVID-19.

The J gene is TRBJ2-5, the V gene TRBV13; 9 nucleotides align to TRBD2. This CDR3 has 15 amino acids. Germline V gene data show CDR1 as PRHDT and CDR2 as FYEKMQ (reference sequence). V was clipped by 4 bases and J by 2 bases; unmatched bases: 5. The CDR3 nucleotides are TGTGCCAGCAGCTCCGCTAGCGGGGTACAAGAGACCCAGTACTTC. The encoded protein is CASSSASGVQETQYF.

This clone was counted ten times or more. The CDR3 nucleotides read TGTGCCAGCAGCCGAGACAGGGGGCGACGCACCGGGGAGCTGTTTTTT. Protein: CASSRDRGRRTGELFF. The chain recombines TRBV14 with TRBJ2-2, with TRBD1 matching 10 bases. Germline CDR1 is SGHDN and CDR2 is FVKESK. The V gene end was trimmed by 4 bases and the J gene end by 4 bases; junction bases not matched to a gene: 6. This CDR3 has 16 amino acids.

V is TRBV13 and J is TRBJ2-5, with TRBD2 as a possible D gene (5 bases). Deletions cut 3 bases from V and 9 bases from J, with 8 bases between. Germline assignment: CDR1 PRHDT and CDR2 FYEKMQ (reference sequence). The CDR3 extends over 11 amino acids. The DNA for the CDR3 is TGTGCCAGCAGCTTTGAGGGCGCCCAGTACTTC. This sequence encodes CASSFEGAQYF.

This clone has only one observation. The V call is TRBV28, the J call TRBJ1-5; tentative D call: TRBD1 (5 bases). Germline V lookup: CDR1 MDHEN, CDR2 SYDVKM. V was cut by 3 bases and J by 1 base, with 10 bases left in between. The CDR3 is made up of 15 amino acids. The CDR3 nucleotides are TGTGCCAGCAGTTTTAGGAGGGGAAGCAATCAGCCCCAGCATTTT. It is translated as CASSFRRGSNQPQHF. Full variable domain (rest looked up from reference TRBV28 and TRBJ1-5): DVKVTQSSRYLVKRTGEKVFLECVQDMDHENMFWYRQDPGLGLRLIYFSYDVKMKEKGDIPEGYSVSREKKERFSLILESASTNQTSMYLCASSFRRGSNQPQHFGDGTRLSIL.

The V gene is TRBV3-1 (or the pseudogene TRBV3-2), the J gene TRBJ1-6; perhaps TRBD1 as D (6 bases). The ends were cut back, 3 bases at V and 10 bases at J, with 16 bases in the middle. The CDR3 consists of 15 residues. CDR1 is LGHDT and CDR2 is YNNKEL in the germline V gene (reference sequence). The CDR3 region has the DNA TGTGCCAGCAGCCATCCCAGGGGAGTGGGGTCACCCCTCCACTTT. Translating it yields CASSHPRGVGSPLHF.

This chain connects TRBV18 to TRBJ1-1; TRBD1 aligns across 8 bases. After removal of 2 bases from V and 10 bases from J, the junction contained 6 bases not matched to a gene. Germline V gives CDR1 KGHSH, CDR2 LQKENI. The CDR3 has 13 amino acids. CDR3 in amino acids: CASSPSGGFGAFF. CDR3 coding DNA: TGTGCCAGCTCACCATCAGGGGGCTTCGGAGCTTTCTTT.

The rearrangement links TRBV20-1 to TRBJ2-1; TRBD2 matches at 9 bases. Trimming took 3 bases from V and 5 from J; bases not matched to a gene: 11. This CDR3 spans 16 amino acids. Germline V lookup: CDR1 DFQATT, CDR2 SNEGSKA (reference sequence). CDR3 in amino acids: CSASDGGRAFDNEQFF. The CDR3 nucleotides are TGCAGTGCTAGTGACGGCGGGAGGGCCTTCGACAATGAGCAGTTCTTC.

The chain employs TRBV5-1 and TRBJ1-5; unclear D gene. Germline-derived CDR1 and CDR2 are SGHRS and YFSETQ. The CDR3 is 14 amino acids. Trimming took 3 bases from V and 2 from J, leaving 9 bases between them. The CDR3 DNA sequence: TGCGCCAGCAGCTATGACGGGGGCAATCAGCCCCAGCATTTT. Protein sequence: CASSYDGGNQPQHF.

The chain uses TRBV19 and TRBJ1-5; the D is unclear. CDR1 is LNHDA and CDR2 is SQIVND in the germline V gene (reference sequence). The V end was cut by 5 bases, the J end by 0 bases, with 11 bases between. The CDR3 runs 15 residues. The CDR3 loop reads CASSSEYYSNQPQHF. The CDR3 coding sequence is TGTGCCAGTAGTTCAGAATACTATAGCAATCAGCCCCAGCATTTT.

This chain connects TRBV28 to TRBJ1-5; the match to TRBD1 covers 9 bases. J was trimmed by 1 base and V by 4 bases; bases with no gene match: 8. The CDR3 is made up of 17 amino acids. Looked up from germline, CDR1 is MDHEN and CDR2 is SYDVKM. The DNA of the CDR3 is TGTGCCAGCAGTTCCTATACAGGGGGCCGAAGCAATCAGCCCCAGCATTTT. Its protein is CASSSYTGGRSNQPQHF.

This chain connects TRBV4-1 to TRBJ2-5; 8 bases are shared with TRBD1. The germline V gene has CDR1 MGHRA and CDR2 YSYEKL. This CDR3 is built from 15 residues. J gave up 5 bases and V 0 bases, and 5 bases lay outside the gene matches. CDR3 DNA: TGCGCCAGCAGCCAAGATCGGGACAGGTGGGAGACCCAGTACTTC. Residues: CASSQDRDRWETQYF.

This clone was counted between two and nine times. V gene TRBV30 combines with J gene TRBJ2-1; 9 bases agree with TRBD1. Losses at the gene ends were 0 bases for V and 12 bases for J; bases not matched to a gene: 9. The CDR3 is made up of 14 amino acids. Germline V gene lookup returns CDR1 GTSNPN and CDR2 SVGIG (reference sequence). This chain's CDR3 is CAWSVYGTGRRQFF. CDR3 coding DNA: TGTGCCTGGAGTGTATACGGGACAGGGCGCCGGCAGTTCTTC.

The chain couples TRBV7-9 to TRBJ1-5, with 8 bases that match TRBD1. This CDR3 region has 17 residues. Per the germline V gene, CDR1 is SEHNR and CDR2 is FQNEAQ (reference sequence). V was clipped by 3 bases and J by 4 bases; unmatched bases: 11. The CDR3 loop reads CASSLGQGQALNQPQHF. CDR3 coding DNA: TGTGCCAGCAGCTTGGGCCAGGGACAGGCTTTGAATCAGCCCCAGCATTTT. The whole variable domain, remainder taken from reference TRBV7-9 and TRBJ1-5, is DTGVSQNPRHKITKRGQNVTFRCDPISEHNRLYWYRQTLGQGPEFLTYFQNEAQLEKSRLLSDRFSAERPKGSFSTLEIQRTEQGDSAMYLCASSLGQGQALNQPQHFGDGTRLSIL.

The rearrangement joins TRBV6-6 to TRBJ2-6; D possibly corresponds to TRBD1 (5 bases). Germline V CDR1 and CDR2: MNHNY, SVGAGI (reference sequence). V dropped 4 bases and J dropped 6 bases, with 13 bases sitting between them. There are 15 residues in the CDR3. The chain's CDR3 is CASSSGQVTANVLTF. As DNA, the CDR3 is TGTGCCAGCAGTTCAGGACAAGTCACGGCCAACGTCCTGACTTTC.

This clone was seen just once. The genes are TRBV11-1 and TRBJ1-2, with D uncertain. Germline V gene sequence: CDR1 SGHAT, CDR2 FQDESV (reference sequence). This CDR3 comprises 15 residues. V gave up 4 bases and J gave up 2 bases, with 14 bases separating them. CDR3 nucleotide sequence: TGTGCCAGCAGCTCCATTAGGAGTCGGAACTATGGCTACACCTTC. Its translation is CASSSIRSRNYGYTF.

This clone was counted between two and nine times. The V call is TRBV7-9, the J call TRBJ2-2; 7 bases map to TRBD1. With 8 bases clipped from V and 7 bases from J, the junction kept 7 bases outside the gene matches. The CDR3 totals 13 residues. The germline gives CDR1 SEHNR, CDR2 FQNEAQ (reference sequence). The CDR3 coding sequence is TGTGCCAGCCTTTACAGGGGTCTCGGGGAGCTGTTTTTT. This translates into CASLYRGLGELFF.

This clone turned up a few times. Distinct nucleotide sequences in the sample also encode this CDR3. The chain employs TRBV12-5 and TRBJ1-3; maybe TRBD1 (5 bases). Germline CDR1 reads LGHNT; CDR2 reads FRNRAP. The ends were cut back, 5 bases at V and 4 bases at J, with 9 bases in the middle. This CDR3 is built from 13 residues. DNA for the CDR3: TGTGCTAGTGGTCAGGGAGGAGGAAACACCATATATTTT. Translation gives CASGQGGGNTIYF.

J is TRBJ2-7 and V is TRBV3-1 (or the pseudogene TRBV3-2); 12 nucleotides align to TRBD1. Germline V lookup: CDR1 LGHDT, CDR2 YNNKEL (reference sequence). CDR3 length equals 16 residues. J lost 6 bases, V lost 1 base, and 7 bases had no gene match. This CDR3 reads CASSQGIGTGGFEQYF. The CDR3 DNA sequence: TGTGCCAGCAGCCAAGGTATCGGGACAGGGGGCTTCGAGCAGTACTTC.

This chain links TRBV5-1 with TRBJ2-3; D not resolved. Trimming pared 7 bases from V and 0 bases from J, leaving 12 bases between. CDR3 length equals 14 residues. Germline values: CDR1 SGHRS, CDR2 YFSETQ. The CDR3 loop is CASSLTSSTDTQYF. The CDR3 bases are TGCGCCAGCTCCCTGACTTCAAGCACAGATACGCAGTATTTT.

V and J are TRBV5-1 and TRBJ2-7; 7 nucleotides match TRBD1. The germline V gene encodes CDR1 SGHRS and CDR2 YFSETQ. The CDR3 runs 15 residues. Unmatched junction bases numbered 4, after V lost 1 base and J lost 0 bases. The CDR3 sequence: CASSLKAGGSYEQYF. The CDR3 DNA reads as TGCGCCAGCAGCTTGAAGGCAGGGGGCTCCTACGAGCAGTACTTC.

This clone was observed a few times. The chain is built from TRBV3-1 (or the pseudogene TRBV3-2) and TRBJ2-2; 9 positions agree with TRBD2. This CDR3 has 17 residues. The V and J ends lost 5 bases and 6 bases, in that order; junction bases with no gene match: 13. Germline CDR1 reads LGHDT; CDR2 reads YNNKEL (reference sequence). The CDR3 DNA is TGTGCCAGCAGCACCCGTCCACCGGGACTAGCAGCCGGGGAGCTGTTTTTT. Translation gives CASSTRPPGLAAGELFF.

DNA for the CDR3: TGTGCCAGCAGTGAGTCCACTTACAATGAGCAGTTCTTC. The encoded protein is CASSESTYNEQFF. The chain links TRBV6-4 to TRBJ2-1; D not certain. Per the germline V gene, CDR1 is MRHNA and CDR2 is SNTAGT. Trimming took off 3 bases at V and 4 bases at J, with 7 bases between the two ends. The CDR3 contains 13 residues.

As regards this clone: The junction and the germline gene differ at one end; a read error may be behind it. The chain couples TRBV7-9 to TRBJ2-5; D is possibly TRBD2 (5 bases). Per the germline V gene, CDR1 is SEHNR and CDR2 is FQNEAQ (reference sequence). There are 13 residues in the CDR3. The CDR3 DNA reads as TGTGCGAGCAACGAGGGAGTGGGAGAGACCCAGTACTTC. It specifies CASNEGVGETQYF.

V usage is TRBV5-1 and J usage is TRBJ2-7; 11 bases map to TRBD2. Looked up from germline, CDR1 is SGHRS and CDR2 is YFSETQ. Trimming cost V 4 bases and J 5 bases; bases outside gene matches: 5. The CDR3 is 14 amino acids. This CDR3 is CASSPLLAGDEQYF. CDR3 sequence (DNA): TGCGCCAGCAGCCCATTACTAGCGGGAGACGAGCAGTACTTC.

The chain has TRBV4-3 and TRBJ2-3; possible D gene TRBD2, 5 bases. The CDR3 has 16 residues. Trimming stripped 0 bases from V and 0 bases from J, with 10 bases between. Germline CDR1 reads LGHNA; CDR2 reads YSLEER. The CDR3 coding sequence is TGCGCCAGCAGCCAAGATTGGTCGGGGAGCACAGATACGCAGTATTTT. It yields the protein CASSQDWSGSTDTQYF.

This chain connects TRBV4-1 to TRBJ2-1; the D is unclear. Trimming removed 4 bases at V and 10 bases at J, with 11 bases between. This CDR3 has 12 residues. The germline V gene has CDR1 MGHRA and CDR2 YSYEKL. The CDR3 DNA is TGCGCCAGCAGCCTCTCTAGATCCGAGCAGTTCTTC. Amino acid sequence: CASSLSRSEQFF.

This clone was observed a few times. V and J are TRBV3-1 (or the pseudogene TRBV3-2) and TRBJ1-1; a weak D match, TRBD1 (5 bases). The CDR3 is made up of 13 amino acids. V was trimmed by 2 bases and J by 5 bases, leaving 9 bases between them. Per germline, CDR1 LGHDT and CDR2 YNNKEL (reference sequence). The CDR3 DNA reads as TGTGCCAGCAGCCAACAGGGTTGGACTGAAGCTTTCTTT. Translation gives CASSQQGWTEAFF.

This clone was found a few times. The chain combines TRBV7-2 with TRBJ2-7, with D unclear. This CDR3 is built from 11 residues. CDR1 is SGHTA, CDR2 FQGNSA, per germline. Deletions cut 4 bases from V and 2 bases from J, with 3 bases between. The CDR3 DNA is TGTGCCAGCAGCTCTGCCTACGAGCAGTACTTC. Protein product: CASSSAYEQYF.

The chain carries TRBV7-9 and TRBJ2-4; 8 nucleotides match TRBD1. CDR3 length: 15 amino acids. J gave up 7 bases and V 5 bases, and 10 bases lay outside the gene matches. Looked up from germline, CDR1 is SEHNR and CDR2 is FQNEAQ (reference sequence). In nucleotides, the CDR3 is TGTGCCAGCAGCCTAACTAGGACAGGGAGGAACATTCAGTACTTC. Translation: CASSLTRTGRNIQYF.

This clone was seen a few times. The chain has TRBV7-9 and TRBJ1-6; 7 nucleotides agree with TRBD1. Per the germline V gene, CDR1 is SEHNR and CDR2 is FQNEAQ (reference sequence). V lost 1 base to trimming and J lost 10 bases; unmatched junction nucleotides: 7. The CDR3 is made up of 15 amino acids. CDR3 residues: CASSLGQGAGSPLHF. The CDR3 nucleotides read TGTGCCAGCAGCTTAGGACAGGGTGCTGGCTCACCCCTCCACTTT.